This T cell receptor (beta chain) is from a study of CD8+ T cells in alopecia areata. Across the study: The drug, oral tofacitinib, was given to treated patients at 5 to 10 mg twice daily. Study observations and caveats: Sequences from scalp samples also cover resident alphabeta T cells of normal skin. Higher clonality than in normal scalp was seen in lesional scalp, especially alopecia totalis/universalis.

Concerning this clone itself: What it recognizes is unknown.

Sampling of alopecia areata patients yielded lesional scalp punch biopsies as well as peripheral blood. The CDR3 loop spans 13 amino acids. In germline, CDR1 is SGDLS, CDR2 YYNGEE. V shed 6 bases and J shed 4 bases, with 13 bases lying between them. Sequencing used cDNA as its template, made by extracting RNA and reverse transcribing it. The assay was immunoSEQ multiplex PCR, and TCRdb's table has in-frame clones only and misses some. The sample carries about 14,000 clones, under 60% recorded once. This chain joins TRBV9 and TRBJ1-1, with D possibly TRBD1 on 6 matching bases. The sample here was skin, taken at week 0. The TCR originated in a human donor with alopecia areata. The CDR3 sequence: CASTGGGTTEAFF. CDR3 in DNA: TGTGCCAGCACCGGAGGGGGGACCACTGAAGCTTTCTTT.